These 29 T cell receptor beta chains were all obtained from the same sample, sequenced in a study of T cell changes during pregnancy in multiple sclerosis. Clones were read by immunoSEQ multiplex PCR, and TCRdb kept only the in-frame ones, dropping some. In the table there are roughly 120,000 clones, approximately 90% of which are singletons. The source was peripheral blood, collected in the third trimester of pregnancy. These TCRs come from a female donor with multiple sclerosis, enrolled in a pregnancy study.

The chain joins TRBV9 to TRBJ2-2, with 12 positions matching TRBD1. This CDR3 contains 16 residues. The germline gives CDR1 SGDLS, CDR2 YYNGEE. V shed 3 bases, J shed 10 bases, and the junction held 10 bases outside the gene matches. CDR3 nucleotide sequence: TGTGCCAGCAGCGCCCACCTAGGGACAGGGGGCGAGGAGCTGTTTTTT. Protein: CASSAHLGTGGEELFF.

The chain recombines TRBV6-4 with TRBJ2-3, with 10 bases identical to TRBD2. Trimming took 4 bases from V and 2 from J; bases not matched to a gene: 6. The CDR3 extends over 16 amino acids. The germline V gene has CDR1 MRHNA and CDR2 SNTAGT. The CDR3 bases are TGTGCCAGCAGTGGGGCTAGCGGGGGCACCACAGATACGCAGTATTTT. Protein: CASSGASGGTTDTQYF.

The CDR3 DNA reads as TGTGCCAGCAGCAGGAACCCCCGGACAGGGGGCTCAGAGACCCAGTACTTC. Translated, it gives CASSRNPRTGGSETQYF. The gene calls are TRBV11-2 and TRBJ2-5; 11 bases match TRBD1. The trim removed 5 bases at V and 4 bases at J, leaving 12 bases unmatched. The germline V gene has CDR1 SGHAT and CDR2 FQNNGV. The CDR3 is made up of 17 amino acids.

This clone came up once. The chain has TRBV9 and TRBJ1-5; D perhaps matches TRBD1 (6 bases). CDR1 and CDR2 (germline): SGDLS, YYNGEE. The CDR3 is made up of 16 amino acids. The V end lost 0 bases, the J end lost 0 bases, and 10 bases lay between the germline ends. For the CDR3, the DNA is TGTGCCAGCAGCGTAGGGGCAGGGGATAGCAATCAGCCCCAGCATTTT. This sequence encodes CASSVGAGDSNQPQHF.

The chain recombines TRBV2 with TRBJ2-5, with 7 positions matching TRBD1. Germline CDR1 SNHLY, CDR2 FYNNEI. Trimming cost V 0 bases and J 2 bases; bases outside gene matches: 6. The CDR3 is made up of 16 amino acids. CDR3 sequence: CASSEALGQSQETQYF. As DNA, the CDR3 is TGTGCCAGCAGTGAAGCCCTGGGACAGTCACAAGAGACCCAGTACTTC.

This clone was seen only once. The chain recombines TRBV19 with TRBJ2-3; a weak D match, TRBD2 (5 bases). The CDR3 totals 13 residues. Germline CDR1 is LNHDA and CDR2 is SQIVND (reference sequence). The germline V and J ends were trimmed by 7 bases and 4 bases, with 12 bases remaining between them. In DNA form, the CDR3 reads TGTGCCAGTATGAGGGCCTATTCAGATACGCAGTATTTT. This sequence encodes CASMRAYSDTQYF.

This clone came up once. This CDR3 is CASSLGASGTETQYF. The CDR3 DNA reads TGTGCCAGCAGCTTAGGAGCTAGCGGGACCGAGACCCAGTACTTC. V and J are TRBV7-8 and TRBJ2-5; 9 positions agree with TRBD2. The length of the CDR3 is 15 residues. Germline values: CDR1 SGHVS, CDR2 FQNEAQ. J gave up 5 bases and V 1 base, and 5 bases lay outside the gene matches. The full variable domain, with the rest looked up from reference TRBV7-8 and TRBJ2-5, is GAGVSQSPRYKVAKRGQDVALRCDPISGHVSLFWYQQALGQGPEFLTYFQNEAQLDKSGLPSDRFFAERPEGSVSTLKIQRTQQEDSAVYLCASSLGASGTETQYFGPGTRLLVL.

The V call is TRBV6-1, the J call TRBJ2-2; tentative D call: TRBD2 (6 bases). There are 14 residues in the CDR3. V was trimmed by 6 bases and J by 2 bases, leaving 10 bases between them. Germline V gene lookup returns CDR1 MNHNS and CDR2 SASEGT. This CDR3 reads CASRGGSNTGELFF. The CDR3 DNA reads TGTGCCAGCAGGGGAGGATCTAACACCGGGGAGCTGTTTTTT.

The V gene is TRBV19, the J gene TRBJ2-1; 9 nucleotides line up with TRBD1. V was clipped by 9 bases and J by 2 bases; unmatched bases: 5. CDR1 LNHDA and CDR2 SQIVND come from the germline V gene (reference sequence). This CDR3 is 14 amino acids long. The CDR3 DNA follows: TGTGCCAGCCGTCGGGACAGGGCCTACAATGAGCAGTTCTTC. It codes for CASRRDRAYNEQFF. Drawing the rest from reference TRBV19 and TRBJ2-1, the complete variable domain is DGGITQSPKYLFRKEGQNVTLSCEQNLNHDAMYWYRQDPGQGLRLIYYSQIVNDFQKGDIAEGYSVSREKKESFPLTVTSAQKNPTAFYLCASRRDRAYNEQFFGPGTRLTVL.

This clone was seen once. The V and J genes are TRBV19 and TRBJ2-7; 8 positions agree with TRBD2. The germline V gene encodes CDR1 LNHDA and CDR2 SQIVND (reference sequence). This CDR3 has 16 amino acids. The J segment lost 7 bases and the V segment lost 4 bases, leaving 15 bases of the junction unmatched. The CDR3 coding sequence is TGTGCCAGTAGTAACCAGCGGGGGACTGGTTCGGAAGAGCAGTACTTC. This gives the protein CASSNQRGTGSEEQYF.

V and J are TRBV30 and TRBJ1-4, with 8 bases aligning to TRBD1. V gave up 0 bases and J gave up 6 bases; unmatched junction bases: 3. Germline V lookup: CDR1 GTSNPN, CDR2 SVGIG (reference sequence). CDR3 length equals 14 residues. The CDR3 DNA reads TGTGCCTGGAGTGTGCCCAGGGGGCATGAAAAACTGTTTTTT. Its translation: CAWSVPRGHEKLFF.

This clone has a single count. This chain links TRBV5-4 with TRBJ2-2, with D possibly TRBD1 on 6 matching bases. From germline, CDR1 is SGHNT and CDR2 YYREEE (reference sequence). Trimming shortened V by 2 bases and J by 4 bases, and 21 bases separated the two germline ends. This CDR3 is built from 18 residues. The CDR3 protein is CASSFDGTGRGSTGELFF. CDR3 nucleotide sequence: TGTGCCAGCAGCTTTGATGGAACGGGCAGGGGTAGCACCGGGGAGCTGTTTTTT. Using reference TRBV5-4 and TRBJ2-2 for the parts outside the CDR3, the full variable domain is ETGVTQSPTHLIKTRGQQVTLRCSSQSGHNTVSWYQQALGQGPQFIFQYYREEENGRGNFPPRFSGLQFPNYSSELNVNALELDDSALYLCASSFDGTGRGSTGELFFGEGSRLTVL.

V is TRBV7-7 and J is TRBJ2-3; D is unclear. The CDR3 totals 16 residues. CDR1 SSHAT and CDR2 FNYEAQ come from the germline V gene (reference sequence). V lost 5 bases to trimming and J lost 0 bases, with 15 bases between them. CDR3 amino acids: CASSKSEAPSTDTQYF. CDR3 in DNA: TGTGCCAGCAGCAAATCCGAGGCGCCTAGCACAGATACGCAGTATTTT. Looking up the rest from reference TRBV7-7 and TRBJ2-3 gives the full variable domain: GAGVSQSPRYKVTKRGQDVTLRCDPISSHATLYWYQQALGQGPEFLTYFNYEAQPDKSGLPSDRFSAERPEGSISTLTIQRTEQRDSAMYRCASSKSEAPSTDTQYFGPGTRLTVL.

The chain uses TRBV15 and TRBJ2-5; 10 bases map to TRBD2. CDR3 length: 20 residues. Germline CDR1 and CDR2: LNHNV and YYDKDF (reference sequence). Trimming took 3 bases from V and 5 from J; bases not matched to a gene: 21. CDR3 loop: CATSSPGRLAGVGGGETQYF. DNA for the CDR3: TGTGCCACCAGCAGCCCAGGAAGGCTAGCGGGAGTGGGGGGTGGTGAGACCCAGTACTTC.

The rearrangement links TRBV27 to TRBJ1-2; 9 bases map to TRBD1. With V trimmed by 5 bases and J by 6 bases, 10 bases remained unmatched. The germline gives CDR1 MNHEY, CDR2 SMNVEV (reference sequence). The CDR3 extends over 15 amino acids. Written as DNA, the CDR3 is TGTGCCAGCAGTCCGTTAAGGGACAGGGACGATGGCTACACCTTC. The encoded protein is CASSPLRDRDDGYTF.

This rearrangement joins TRBV27 to TRBJ1-2; maybe TRBD1 (6 bases). Trimming removed 4 bases at V and 7 bases at J, with 22 bases between. The CDR3 consists of 16 residues. Germline values: CDR1 MNHEY, CDR2 SMNVEV (reference sequence). The CDR3 region is CASSSNRGAGGSGYTF. CDR3 DNA sequence: TGTGCCAGCAGTTCGAACCGGGGGGCGGGGGGCTCTGGCTACACCTTC.

This chain joins TRBV27 and TRBJ1-2; possibly TRBD1 for D (6 bases). The CDR3 is 15 amino acids. Trimming took off 2 bases at V and 1 base at J, with 11 bases between the two ends. Germline V lookup: CDR1 MNHEY, CDR2 SMNVEV (reference sequence). CDR3 sequence: CASSLTGLFNYGYTF. In DNA, the CDR3 is TGTGCCAGCAGTTTAACAGGGCTTTTTAACTATGGCTACACCTTC.

This clone was counted a few times. This chain links TRBV7-9 with TRBJ1-1, with 7 bases that match TRBD1. From germline, CDR1 is SEHNR and CDR2 FQNEAQ (reference sequence). The CDR3 is made up of 13 amino acids. The V and J ends lost 5 bases and 3 bases, in that order; junction bases with no gene match: 3. The CDR3 DNA reads as TGTGCCAGCAGCAGGGGACAGTACACTGAAGCTTTCTTT. Translating gives CASSRGQYTEAFF. The full variable domain, its missing parts supplied by reference TRBV7-9 and TRBJ1-1, is DTGVSQNPRHKITKRGQNVTFRCDPISEHNRLYWYRQTLGQGPEFLTYFQNEAQLEKSRLLSDRFSAERPKGSFSTLEIQRTEQGDSAMYLCASSRGQYTEAFFGQGTRLTVV.

This clone was seen a single time. The chain recombines TRBV10-3 with TRBJ2-5, with TRBD1 matching 8 bases. The CDR3 has 14 amino acids. Germline V gives CDR1 ENHRY, CDR2 SYGVKD. Trimming at V came to 8 bases and at J to 0 bases, leaving 5 bases not matched to a gene. The CDR3: CAIGGTGDQETQYF. The CDR3 DNA is TGTGCCATCGGGGGGACAGGAGACCAAGAGACCCAGTACTTC.

This chain uses TRBV9 with TRBJ1-2; maybe TRBD1 (5 bases). Germline V lookup: CDR1 SGDLS, CDR2 YYNGEE. This CDR3 comprises 14 residues. Trimming took 4 bases from V and 0 from J, leaving 10 bases between them. CDR3 DNA: TGTGCCAGCAGCCGACAGAACGCTAACTATGGCTACACCTTC. Translated, it gives CASSRQNANYGYTF. Full variable domain (missing parts from reference TRBV9 and TRBJ1-2): DSGVTQTPKHLITATGQRVTLRCSPRSGDLSVYWYQQSLDQGLQFLIQYYNGEERAKGNILERFSAQQFPDLHSELNLSSLELGDSALYFCASSRQNANYGYTFGSGTRLTVV.

The chain recombines TRBV10-3 with TRBJ1-1; no clear D gene. The germline V and J ends were trimmed by 2 bases and 4 bases, with 8 bases remaining between them. The length of the CDR3 is 13 residues. The germline gives CDR1 ENHRY, CDR2 SYGVKD. Written as DNA, the CDR3 is TGTGCCATCAGTGAGAAGACTGTCACTGAAGCTTTCTTT. Its translation is CAISEKTVTEAFF.

The chain joins TRBV19 to TRBJ1-1; D might be TRBD1 (6 bases). V lost 3 bases and J lost 4, with 15 bases in between. The CDR3 spans 15 residues. Germline V lookup: CDR1 LNHDA, CDR2 SQIVND (reference sequence). The CDR3 loop reads CASSILGSRGTEAFF. As DNA, the CDR3 is TGTGCCAGTAGTATCCTCGGTTCCAGGGGCACTGAAGCTTTCTTT.

This chain joins TRBV11-3 and TRBJ2-1, with 8 bases aligning to TRBD2. The V gene end was trimmed by 1 base and the J gene end by 3 bases; junction bases not matched to a gene: 8. Germline V gene sequence: CDR1 SGHNT, CDR2 YENEEA. The CDR3 sequence is 17 residues long. CDR3 nucleotide sequence: TGTGCCAGCAGCTTAGGGGGGCTAGCGGGTGGCTACAATGAGCAGTTCTTC. It is translated as CASSLGGLAGGYNEQFF.

This chain connects TRBV29-1 to TRBJ1-1; D unresolved. CDR3 size: 13 residues. Germline values: CDR1 SQVTM, CDR2 ANQGSEA. V lost 5 bases to trimming and J lost 3 bases, with 13 bases between them. In DNA, the CDR3 is TGCAGCGTTCGCATCGGGGATGACACTGAAGCTTTCTTT. Protein: CSVRIGDDTEAFF.

The chain is built from TRBV27 and TRBJ2-1; a possible D gene is TRBD2 (6 bases). CDR3 size: 16 residues. Deletions cut 3 bases from V and 1 base from J, with 13 bases between. Germline assignment: CDR1 MNHEY and CDR2 SMNVEV (reference sequence). The CDR3 region has the DNA TGTGCCAGCAGTTTCCTTTTAGGGAGGTCCTACAATGAGCAGTTCTTC. Its protein product is CASSFLLGRSYNEQFF.

The chain employs TRBV11-3 and TRBJ2-5; 12 positions match TRBD2. This CDR3 has 15 residues. The germline gives CDR1 SGHNT, CDR2 YENEEA. V was clipped by 5 bases and J by 4 bases; unmatched bases: 5. CDR3 residues: CASSPRGLAGETQYF. CDR3 DNA sequence: TGTGCCAGCAGCCCCCGGGGACTAGCGGGAGAGACCCAGTACTTC. Using reference TRBV11-3 and TRBJ2-5 for the parts outside the CDR3, the full variable domain is EAGVVQSPRYKIIEKKQPVAFWCNPISGHNTLYWYLQNLGQGPELLIRYENEEAVDDSQLPKDRFSAERLKGVDSTLKIQPAELGDSAVYLCASSPRGLAGETQYFGPGTRLLVL.

The gene calls are TRBV10-3 and TRBJ1-1; TRBD1 aligns across 10 bases. Germline trimming cut 8 bases from V and 7 bases from J; bases unmatched to any gene: 7. CDR1 ENHRY and CDR2 SYGVKD come from the germline V gene. The CDR3 spans 13 residues. The CDR3 DNA is TGTGCCATCGGACAGGGGGTGGACAGTGAAGCTTTCTTT. Translated, it gives CAIGQGVDSEAFF.

The chain uses TRBV5-4 and TRBJ1-4; TRBD1 might be the D (5 bases). V was shortened by 4 bases and J by 7 bases, with 11 bases between the two germline ends. Germline V gene sequence: CDR1 SGHNT, CDR2 YYREEE (reference sequence). This CDR3 has 13 amino acids. In DNA form, the CDR3 reads TGTGCCAGCAGCAAGGGGTTTGGTGAAAAACTGTTTTTT. Translated: CASSKGFGEKLFF.

The V and J genes are TRBV7-2 and TRBJ1-6; a weak D match, TRBD1 (5 bases). V lost 1 base, J lost 9 bases, and 13 bases lay in between. The CDR3 extends over 15 amino acids. In germline, CDR1 is SGHTA, CDR2 FQGNSA. The CDR3: CASSLDAQGTSPLHF. DNA of the CDR3: TGTGCCAGCAGCTTAGATGCCCAGGGAACTTCACCCCTCCACTTT.